This is a list of T cell receptor beta chains from one sample in a study of blood T cell repertoires in COVID-19. Profiling relied on immunoSEQ multiplex PCR, and the TCRdb table lists in-frame clones only, not all of them. The sample shows 150,000 to 200,000 clones, under 90% of them seen only once. The material sequenced was PBMCs or T cells enriched from blood (not recorded which). These receptors were obtained from a woman between 50 and 59 years old who had recovered from COVID-19. The CDR3 runs from the conserved cysteine through the conserved F or W. D genes are given only for firm matches. Clone size is stated in some rows and not others, as once, few, many or a class when expanded.

CDR3 DNA	CDR3 protein	V gene	J gene	D gene	clone size
TGTGCCAGCAGCCCGGGACAGGGGGTTCTAAATCAGCCCCAGCATTTT	CASSPGQGVLNQPQHF	TRBV2	TRBJ1-5	TRBD1	-
TGCAGCGTAAGCGGGGGGGCGGTTGAGCAGTTCTTC	CSVSGGAVEQFF	TRBV29-1	TRBJ2-1	TRBD2	-
TGCAGTGCTGTTAGGGGCTACGAGCAGTACTTC	CSAVRGYEQYF	TRBV20-1	TRBJ2-7	-	-
TGTGCCAGCAGTTCCGGACAGGACAAACTCACCTTC	CASSSGQDKLTF	TRBV28	TRBJ1-2	TRBD1	-
TGTGCCAGCTCACCACCGAGTGTCGCAGGGGCGGGGTTCTTC	CASSPPSVAGAGFF	TRBV18	TRBJ2-1	-	-
TGTGCCAGCCTGGGACAGGGTGAGACAGATACGCAGTATTTT	CASLGQGETDTQYF	TRBV28	TRBJ2-3	TRBD1	-
TGTGCCAGCAGCCTGGATGGAGTAAGAACTGAAGCTTTCTTT	CASSLDGVRTEAFF	TRBV7-8	TRBJ1-1	-	-
TGTGCCAGCAGTTTACAGGGTACGCAGTATTTT	CASSLQGTQYF	TRBV28	TRBJ2-3	-	-
TGTGCCAGCAGCTGGGGACTAGCGGGAGGTGCAGATACGCAGTATTTT	CASSWGLAGGADTQYF	TRBV7-2	TRBJ2-3	TRBD2	-
TGTGCCAGTCAGAGGGGTCTAGCGGGAGCTGGGTTGGAGACCCAGTACTTC	CASQRGLAGAGLETQYF	TRBV28	TRBJ2-5	TRBD2	-
TGTGCCAGCAGCTTAGGGGCTAGCGGGGGGCGGGCAGATACGCAGTATTTT	CASSLGASGGRADTQYF	TRBV11-2	TRBJ2-3	TRBD2	-
TGCAGCGTTGAAAGACAAGCACTCAATGAGCAGTTCTTC	CSVERQALNEQFF	TRBV29-1	TRBJ2-1	-	-
TGCGCCAGCAGCTTGGCCGTCGGGAGAGGTTCCTACAATGAGCAGTTCTTC	CASSLAVGRGSYNEQFF	TRBV5-1	TRBJ2-1	-	once
TGTGCCAGCAGCCTCTCTGGGACAGCAAGCAATCAGCCCCAGCATTTT	CASSLSGTASNQPQHF	TRBV27	TRBJ1-5	TRBD1	-
TGCAGCGTTGGGTATCGCAGGGGGCAGGACTATGGCTACACCTTC	CSVGYRRGQDYGYTF	TRBV29-1	TRBJ1-2	TRBD1	few
TGTGCCAGCAGTTACGGGCAGGGCTACAATTCACCCCTCCACTTT	CASSYGQGYNSPLHF	TRBV6-6	TRBJ1-6	-	-
TGCGCCAGCACATCCGGGACAGGGGCGCCCGACACTGAAGCTTTCTTT	CASTSGTGAPDTEAFF	TRBV4-3	TRBJ1-1	TRBD1	-
TGCAGTGCTAGTGTCGGACAATCAGAGACCCAGTACTTC	CSASVGQSETQYF	TRBV20-1	TRBJ2-5	-	-
TGTGCCAGCAGCTTGCTGAGCTTGACAGTGAACACTGAAGCTTTCTTT	CASSLLSLTVNTEAFF	TRBV5-6	TRBJ1-1	-	-
TGCGCCAGCAGCTTGGCCGGACAGGCGAACACCGGGGAGCTGTTTTTT	CASSLAGQANTGELFF	TRBV5-1	TRBJ2-2	TRBD1	-
TGTGCCAGCAGCCAAGGTATAGGGAGCTCTGGGGCCAACGTCCTGACTTTC	CASSQGIGSSGANVLTF	TRBV4-2	TRBJ2-6	-	-
TGCGCCAGCAGCTTGGAACAGGGTCGCTATGGCTACACCTTC	CASSLEQGRYGYTF	TRBV5-1	TRBJ1-2	-	-
TGTGCCAGTAGAAAGGGACAGCTCTACGAGCAGTACTTC	CASRKGQLYEQYF	TRBV19	TRBJ2-7	TRBD1	-
TGTGCCAGCAGTGTGACGGGGAGCCAGCCCCAGCATTTT	CASSVTGSQPQHF	TRBV2	TRBJ1-5	-	few
TGTGCCAGTGAATCGGGACAGTTCTCCACTAACTATGGCTACATCTTC	CASESGQFSTNYGYIF	TRBV19	TRBJ1-2	TRBD1	-
TGCAGTGCTAGTCAGGGGACAGCCTATGGCTACACCTTC	CSASQGTAYGYTF	TRBV20-1	TRBJ1-2	TRBD1	-
TGCAGCGCGGGACAGGGGGGAGCCGGCAACGAGCAGTACTTC	CSAGQGGAGNEQYF	TRBV29-1	TRBJ2-7	TRBD1	-
TGTGCCAGCTCACCTCCCGACAGTTACAATTCACCCCTCCACTTT	CASSPPDSYNSPLHF	TRBV18	TRBJ1-6	-	-
TGTGCCAGCAGACAAAGCGGGGGGGATACCTACGAGCAGTACTTC	CASRQSGGDTYEQYF	TRBV4-2	TRBJ2-7	TRBD2	-
TGTGCTAGTGGTTTGGGGACTAGCGGGGGGTTCACAGATACGCAGTATTTT	CASGLGTSGGFTDTQYF	TRBV12-5	TRBJ2-3	TRBD2	-
TGTGCCAGCAGCAACTCCGGGACAGGGCCGGCCGGGGAGCTGTTTTTT	CASSNSGTGPAGELFF	TRBV7-6	TRBJ2-2	TRBD1	-
TGTGCCACCAGGAGAATTTCACAGGTTGGTGGCTACACCTTC	CATRRISQVGGYTF	TRBV15	TRBJ1-2	-	-
TGTGCCAGCTCACCGGGCAGGGGAGAAACTGAAGCTTTCTTT	CASSPGRGETEAFF	TRBV18	TRBJ1-1	-	few
TGTGCCAGCTCAAAGACCGGGGTCGAGGCTAATCAGCCCCAGCATTTT	CASSKTGVEANQPQHF	TRBV18	TRBJ1-5	-	-